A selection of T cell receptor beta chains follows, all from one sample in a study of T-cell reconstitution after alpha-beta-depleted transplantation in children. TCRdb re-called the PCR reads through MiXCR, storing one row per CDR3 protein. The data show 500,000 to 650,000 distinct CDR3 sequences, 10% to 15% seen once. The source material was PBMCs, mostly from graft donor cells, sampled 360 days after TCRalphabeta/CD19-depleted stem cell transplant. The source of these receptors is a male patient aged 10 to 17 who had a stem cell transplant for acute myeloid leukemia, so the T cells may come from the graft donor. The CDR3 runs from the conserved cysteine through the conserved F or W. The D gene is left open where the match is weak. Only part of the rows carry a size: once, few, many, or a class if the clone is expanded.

CDR3 protein: CASSLALGLPASTDTQYF
CDR3 DNA: TGTGCCAGCAGCTTAGCGCTGGGGCTACCCGCTAGCACAGATACGCAGTATTTT
D gene: -
J gene: TRBJ2-3
V gene: TRBV7-2
clone size: -

CDR3 protein: CASSPFPTSGRAEVETQYF
CDR3 DNA: TGTGCCAGCAGCCCTTTCCCAACTAGCGGGAGGGCAGAAGTTGAGACCCAGTACTTC
D gene: TRBD2
J gene: TRBJ2-5
V gene: TRBV14
clone size: few

CDR3 protein: CASSSRMDTQYF
CDR3 DNA: TGTGCCAGCAGCAGCCGAATGGATACGCAGTATTTT
D gene: -
J gene: TRBJ2-3
V gene: TRBV7-2
clone size: -

CDR3 protein: CASSPLSSGAAGELFF
CDR3 DNA: TGTGCCAGCAGCCCCCTAAGTAGCGGGGCGGCCGGGGAGCTGTTTTTT
D gene: TRBD2
J gene: TRBJ2-2
V gene: TRBV7-3
clone size: many

CDR3 protein: CASSFFMARLSGANVLTF
CDR3 DNA: TGCGCCAGCAGCTTCTTCATGGCCCGCCTTTCTGGGGCCAACGTCCTGACTTTC
D gene: -
J gene: TRBJ2-6
V gene: TRBV5-1
clone size: -

CDR3 protein: CAISETSGRNEQFF
CDR3 DNA: TGTGCCATCAGTGAGACTAGCGGGAGAAATGAGCAGTTCTTC
D gene: TRBD2
J gene: TRBJ2-1
V gene: TRBV10-3
clone size: -

CDR3 protein: CASSVRAGGPGDTQYF
CDR3 DNA: TGTGCCAGCAGCGTGAGAGCGGGAGGGCCGGGGGATACGCAGTATTTT
D gene: TRBD2
J gene: TRBJ2-3
V gene: TRBV9
clone size: few

CDR3 protein: CASSQGRTSGYEQYF
CDR3 DNA: TGCGCCAGCAGCCAGGGCCGGACTAGTGGCTACGAGCAGTACTTC
D gene: TRBD2
J gene: TRBJ2-7
V gene: TRBV5-1
clone size: many

CDR3 protein: CASSFKGNYGYTF
CDR3 DNA: TGTGCCAGCAGTTTCAAGGGGAACTATGGCTACACCTTC
D gene: -
J gene: TRBJ1-2
V gene: TRBV12-3/TRBV12-4
clone size: many

CDR3 protein: CASTNRGVYGYTF
CDR3 DNA: TGTGCCAGCACGAATCGTGGAGTCTATGGCTACACCTTC
D gene: -
J gene: TRBJ1-2
V gene: TRBV12-3/TRBV12-4
clone size: -

CDR3 protein: CASSYPGQGNYGYTF
CDR3 DNA: TGTGCCAGCAGTTACCCCGGACAGGGCAACTATGGCTACACCTTC
D gene: TRBD1
J gene: TRBJ1-2
V gene: TRBV6-5
clone size: many

CDR3 protein: CAISENRAANTGELFF
CDR3 DNA: TGTGCCATCAGTGAAAATCGGGCCGCGAACACCGGGGAGCTGTTTTTT
D gene: -
J gene: TRBJ2-2
V gene: TRBV10-3
clone size: -

CDR3 protein: CASSLGLPGTYEQYF
CDR3 DNA: TGTGCCAGCAGTCTGGGACTTCCCGGAACCTACGAGCAGTACTTC
D gene: -
J gene: TRBJ2-7
V gene: TRBV12-3/TRBV12-4
clone size: -

CDR3 protein: CASSSGQYEQYF
CDR3 DNA: TGTGCCAGCAGCTCGGGACAGTACGAGCAGTACTTC
D gene: TRBD1
J gene: TRBJ2-7
V gene: TRBV7-2
clone size: few

CDR3 protein: CATSDPTGGIYGYTF
CDR3 DNA: TGTGCCACCAGTGATCCCACGGGAGGGATCTATGGCTACACCTTC
D gene: -
J gene: TRBJ1-2
V gene: TRBV24-1
clone size: -

CDR3 protein: CASTWDRATGELFF
CDR3 DNA: TGTGCCAGCACCTGGGACAGGGCTACCGGGGAGCTGTTTTTT
D gene: TRBD1
J gene: TRBJ2-2
V gene: TRBV7-3
clone size: few

CDR3 protein: CSAARLPFFGELFF
CDR3 DNA: TGCAGCGCCGCAAGACTACCATTTTTCGGGGAGCTGTTTTTT
D gene: -
J gene: TRBJ2-2
V gene: TRBV29-1
clone size: many

CDR3 protein: CASSQDLAGWGYTF
CDR3 DNA: TGCGCCAGCAGCCAAGATCTAGCCGGCTGGGGCTACACCTTC
D gene: -
J gene: TRBJ1-2
V gene: TRBV4-3
clone size: -

CDR3 protein: CASSLVDPGTETQYF
CDR3 DNA: TGTGCCAGCAGCTTGGTGGATCCGGGTACAGAGACCCAGTACTTC
D gene: -
J gene: TRBJ2-5
V gene: TRBV5-4
clone size: many

CDR3 protein: CASSSVTQETQYF
CDR3 DNA: TGCGCCAGCAGCTCAGTTACGCAAGAGACCCAGTACTTC
D gene: -
J gene: TRBJ2-5
V gene: TRBV5-1
clone size: many

CDR3 protein: CASSSQNRGPMNTEAFF
CDR3 DNA: TGCGCCAGCAGCTCCCAAAACAGGGGCCCCATGAACACTGAAGCTTTCTTT
D gene: TRBD1
J gene: TRBJ1-1
V gene: TRBV5-1
clone size: few

CDR3 protein: CASSRTSGRTDTQYF
CDR3 DNA: TGTGCCAGCAGTCGGACTAGCGGGAGGACAGATACGCAGTATTTT
D gene: TRBD2
J gene: TRBJ2-3
V gene: TRBV7-2
clone size: -

CDR3 protein: CASSTYEGAGVQETQYF
CDR3 DNA: TGTGCCAGTAGTACTTATGAAGGGGCAGGAGTCCAAGAGACCCAGTACTTC
D gene: -
J gene: TRBJ2-5
V gene: TRBV19
clone size: few

CDR3 protein: CASITGLAGDSSYNEQFF
CDR3 DNA: TGTGCCAGCATCACGGGACTAGCGGGAGACAGCTCCTACAATGAGCAGTTCTTC
D gene: TRBD2
J gene: TRBJ2-1
V gene: TRBV12-3/TRBV12-4
clone size: -

CDR3 protein: CATSRGGGTATDTQYF
CDR3 DNA: TGTGCCACCAGCAGAGGAGGCGGGACAGCGACAGATACGCAGTATTTT
D gene: -
J gene: TRBJ2-3
V gene: TRBV15
clone size: -

CDR3 protein: CSARGQETQYF
CDR3 DNA: TGCAGTGCTAGGGGGCAAGAGACCCAGTACTTC
D gene: -
J gene: TRBJ2-5
V gene: TRBV20-1
clone size: many

CDR3 protein: CASSGLAGITYNEQFF
CDR3 DNA: TGTGCCAGCAGTGGACTAGCGGGGATAACCTACAATGAGCAGTTCTTC
D gene: TRBD2
J gene: TRBJ2-1
V gene: TRBV6-2/TRBV6-3
clone size: -

CDR3 protein: CASSPLLSGTSTDTQYF
CDR3 DNA: TGTGCCAGCTCACCATTACTTAGCGGCACTAGCACAGATACGCAGTATTTT
D gene: -
J gene: TRBJ2-3
V gene: TRBV18
clone size: -

CDR3 protein: CASSLATGLDNQPQHF
CDR3 DNA: TGTGCCAGCAGCTTAGCGACAGGGCTGGACAATCAGCCCCAGCATTTT
D gene: TRBD1
J gene: TRBJ1-5
V gene: TRBV7-2
clone size: few

CDR3 protein: CSVGLPGNYGYTF
CDR3 DNA: TGCAGCGTCGGCCTCCCGGGAAACTATGGCTACACCTTC
D gene: -
J gene: TRBJ1-2
V gene: TRBV29-1
clone size: -

CDR3 protein: CASSSTGTGPPHPGNIQYF
CDR3 DNA: TGTGCCAGCAGTTCGACAGGGACAGGGCCACCTCACCCCGGAAACATTCAGTACTTC
D gene: TRBD1
J gene: TRBJ2-4
V gene: TRBV2
clone size: -

CDR3 protein: CASSLLLAGDTQYF
CDR3 DNA: TGTGCCAGCAGCTTACTACTAGCTGGGGATACGCAGTATTTT
D gene: -
J gene: TRBJ2-3
V gene: TRBV7-2
clone size: few

CDR3 protein: CASSFNPTWREQYF
CDR3 DNA: TGTGCCAGCAGTTTCAATCCCACTTGGAGAGAGCAGTACTTC
D gene: -
J gene: TRBJ2-7
V gene: TRBV28
clone size: -

CDR3 protein: CASSFLRTGVYGYTF
CDR3 DNA: TGTGCCAGCAGCTTCCTCCGGACAGGAGTATATGGCTACACCTTC
D gene: TRBD1
J gene: TRBJ1-2
V gene: TRBV7-9
clone size: few

CDR3 protein: CASSPGQGADGYTF
CDR3 DNA: TGCGCCAGCAGCCCTGGACAGGGGGCTGATGGCTACACCTTC
D gene: TRBD1
J gene: TRBJ1-2
V gene: TRBV4-3
clone size: -

CDR3 protein: CASSLRGLAIGNEQFF
CDR3 DNA: TGTGCCAGCAGCCTCCGAGGGCTAGCAATAGGAAATGAGCAGTTCTTC
D gene: -
J gene: TRBJ2-1
V gene: TRBV3-1
clone size: few

CDR3 protein: CASSLQLAGPTDTQYF
CDR3 DNA: TGTGCCAGCAGCTTGCAACTAGCGGGTCCCACAGATACGCAGTATTTT
D gene: TRBD2
J gene: TRBJ2-3
V gene: TRBV5-5
clone size: -

CDR3 protein: CSAAGQGGSPLHF
CDR3 DNA: TGCAGTGCCGCGGGACAGGGAGGTTCACCCCTCCACTTT
D gene: TRBD1
J gene: TRBJ1-6
V gene: TRBV20-1
clone size: few

CDR3 protein: CASSLQATAEQYF
CDR3 DNA: TGTGCCAGCAGTTTACAAGCGACAGCCGAGCAGTACTTC
D gene: -
J gene: TRBJ2-7
V gene: TRBV28
clone size: -

CDR3 protein: CSAQTVSYEQYF
CDR3 DNA: TGCAGCGCCCAGACAGTGTCCTACGAGCAGTACTTC
D gene: -
J gene: TRBJ2-7
V gene: TRBV29-1
clone size: few

CDR3 protein: CASSFGVPSYEQYF
CDR3 DNA: TGTGCCAGCAGCTTCGGAGTTCCCTCCTACGAGCAGTACTTC
D gene: -
J gene: TRBJ2-7
V gene: TRBV5-6
clone size: -

CDR3 protein: CASSAWTSGREETQYF
CDR3 DNA: TGTGCCAGCAGTGCTTGGACTAGCGGGAGGGAAGAGACCCAGTACTTC
D gene: TRBD2
J gene: TRBJ2-5
V gene: TRBV6-2/TRBV6-3
clone size: few

CDR3 protein: CASSVTGGAYNEQFF
CDR3 DNA: TGTGCCAGCAGCGTAACGGGCGGGGCCTACAATGAGCAGTTCTTC
D gene: -
J gene: TRBJ2-1
V gene: TRBV9
clone size: -

CDR3 protein: CASGRDRGLSGELFF
CDR3 DNA: TGCGCCAGCGGCCGGGACAGGGGGCTTAGCGGGGAGCTGTTTTTT
D gene: TRBD1
J gene: TRBJ2-2
V gene: TRBV5-1
clone size: few

CDR3 protein: CASSPGISGNQPQHF
CDR3 DNA: TGTGCCAGCAGCCCGGGGATCTCGGGCAATCAGCCCCAGCATTTT
D gene: -
J gene: TRBJ1-5
V gene: TRBV28
clone size: -

CDR3 protein: CASSPQTFQETQYF
CDR3 DNA: TGTGCCAGCTCACCCCAGACATTCCAAGAGACCCAGTACTTC
D gene: -
J gene: TRBJ2-5
V gene: TRBV18
clone size: -

CDR3 protein: CATSDLYIQYF
CDR3 DNA: TGTGCCACCAGTGATTTGTACATTCAGTACTTC
D gene: -
J gene: TRBJ2-4
V gene: TRBV24-1
clone size: few

CDR3 protein: CASSLAAGITDTQYF
CDR3 DNA: TGTGCCAGCAGCTTAGCAGCAGGGATTACAGATACGCAGTATTTT
D gene: -
J gene: TRBJ2-3
V gene: TRBV7-9
clone size: many

CDR3 protein: CASSFSDRVAGGYTF
CDR3 DNA: TGTGCCAGCAGTTTCTCCGACAGGGTTGCAGGTGGCTACACCTTC
D gene: TRBD1
J gene: TRBJ1-2
V gene: TRBV12-3/TRBV12-4
clone size: few

CDR3 protein: CASSPNLLLQSSYNEQFF
CDR3 DNA: TGTGCCAGCAGCCCAAACCTATTACTCCAAAGCTCCTACAATGAGCAGTTCTTC
D gene: -
J gene: TRBJ2-1
V gene: TRBV11-2
clone size: -

CDR3 protein: CASSGWDGGSQYF
CDR3 DNA: TGTGCCAGCAGCGGGTGGGACGGTGGGTCCCAGTACTTC
D gene: -
J gene: TRBJ2-5
V gene: TRBV7-9
clone size: -

CDR3 protein: CASREGLNTGELFF
CDR3 DNA: TGTGCCAGCAGGGAGGGCCTTAACACCGGGGAGCTGTTTTTT
D gene: -
J gene: TRBJ2-2
V gene: TRBV6-1
clone size: many

CDR3 protein: CASSLVASGNYNEQFF
CDR3 DNA: TGTGCCAGCAGTTTAGTTGCTAGCGGGAATTACAATGAGCAGTTCTTC
D gene: TRBD2
J gene: TRBJ2-1
V gene: TRBV12-3/TRBV12-4
clone size: few

CDR3 protein: CASSLDPGLPEQFF
CDR3 DNA: TGTGCCAGCAGTTTAGACCCGGGACTACCTGAGCAGTTCTTC
D gene: TRBD2
J gene: TRBJ2-1
V gene: TRBV12-3/TRBV12-4
clone size: few